Each of the 17 T cell receptor beta chains below was sequenced from the same sample in a study of CD8 T cells in ankylosing spondylitis. TCRdb itself ran the 5' RACE reads through MiXCR, one entry per CDR3 protein. The sample lists some 130,000 distinct CDR3 sequences, roughly 13% occurring once. Material for sequencing was blood, either unsorted or a sorted T cell fraction (not recorded which). These receptors all come from a female donor with ankylosing spondylitis or in good health (not recorded which).

This clonotype was recorded a few times. The chain couples TRBV20-1 to TRBJ1-1; 9 nucleotides align to TRBD1. Germline V CDR1 and CDR2: DFQATT, SNEGSKA (reference sequence). J gave up 7 bases and V 6 bases, and 15 bases lay outside the gene matches. This CDR3 comprises 15 residues. CDR3 bases: TGCAGTGCAACCCACGGGACAGGGAGGAATATTGAAGCTTTCTTT. Amino acids: CSATHGTGRNIEAFF.

At least ten counts were recorded for this clonotype. This chain joins TRBV20-1 and TRBJ1-1; D remains unclear. This CDR3 region has 12 residues. CDR1 is DFQATT and CDR2 is SNEGSKA in the germline V gene (reference sequence). Trimming pared 1 base from V and 5 bases from J, leaving 8 bases between. The CDR3 sequence is CSARGPPTEAFF. CDR3 coding DNA: TGCAGTGCTAGAGGGCCGCCAACTGAAGCTTTCTTT.

Many counts were recorded for this clonotype. V usage is TRBV20-1 and J usage is TRBJ1-5; D unclear. The V end lost 2 bases, the J end lost 2 bases, and 13 bases lay between the germline ends. This CDR3 comprises 15 residues. Per the germline V gene, CDR1 is DFQATT and CDR2 is SNEGSKA (reference sequence). CDR3 in DNA: TGCAGTGCTAGACGGGCAAATCAGGGCAATCAGCCCCAGCATTTT. Translated: CSARRANQGNQPQHF.

Only a few counts were recorded for this clonotype. The chain joins TRBV20-1 to TRBJ2-1, with D possibly called TRBD1 or TRBD2 (5 bases each). Germline CDR1 reads DFQATT; CDR2 reads SNEGSKA (reference sequence). The CDR3 totals 16 residues. Trimming removed 6 bases from V and 4 bases from J, with 22 bases in between. DNA of the CDR3: TGCAGTGCGAACCCCCCCGGGGCAAAAGCTTACAATGAGCAGTTCTTC. It is translated as CSANPPGAKAYNEQFF.

This clonotype appeared many times. V usage is TRBV3-1 and J usage is TRBJ2-5; TRBD2 matches 7 bases. Germline loops: CDR1 LGHDT, CDR2 YNNKEL (reference sequence). V shed 0 bases, J shed 4 bases, and the junction held 11 bases outside the gene matches. This CDR3 contains 17 residues. CDR3 sequence: CASSQDLAGRARETQYF. The CDR3 nucleotides are TGTGCCAGCAGCCAAGATCTTGCGGGGAGGGCCCGAGAGACCCAGTACTTC.

This clonotype was counted ten times or more. This chain links TRBV6-1 with TRBJ1-1; TRBD1 is a possible D gene (5 bases). The CDR3 has 12 amino acids. V was cut by 7 bases and J by 6 bases, with 12 bases left in between. From germline, CDR1 is MNHNS and CDR2 SASEGT. The CDR3 spells CASTQGIAEAFF. For the CDR3, the DNA is TGTGCCAGCACGCAGGGAATCGCTGAAGCTTTCTTT.

The sample holds a few counts of this clonotype. V gene TRBV5-1 combines with J gene TRBJ2-5; 8 nucleotides align to TRBD1. Germline CDR1 reads SGHRS; CDR2 reads YFSETQ. The CDR3 loop spans 14 amino acids. Trimming removed 6 bases from V and 5 bases from J; junction bases left unmatched: 9. The CDR3 here is CASKDREGSETQYF. In DNA form, the CDR3 reads TGCGCCAGCAAGGACAGGGAAGGGTCGGAGACCCAGTACTTC.

This sequence joins TRBV30 and TRBJ2-2; 8 bases are shared with TRBD1. Germline V gene data show CDR1 as GTSNPN and CDR2 as SVGIG (reference sequence). V lost 4 bases and J lost 2; bases outside the gene matches: 3. This CDR3 region has 14 residues. CDR3 nucleotides: TGTGCCTGGATCCAGGGGGCCAACACCGGGGAGCTGTTTTTT. This gives the protein CAWIQGANTGELFF.

The table lists this clonotype with a few counts. The genes are TRBV4-2 and TRBJ2-3, with 9 bases fitting TRBD2. Germline V lookup: CDR1 LGHNA, CDR2 YNFKEQ. Trimming cost V 4 bases and J 4 bases; bases outside gene matches: 3. This CDR3 has 14 residues. DNA of the CDR3: TGTGCCAGCAGCCCCAGCGGGGGGCCAGATACGCAGTATTTT. This gives the protein CASSPSGGPDTQYF.

The J gene is TRBJ1-1, the V gene TRBV5-1; D may be TRBD1 (5 bases). Germline assignment: CDR1 SGHRS and CDR2 YFSETQ. V gave up 1 base and J gave up 5 bases, with 12 bases separating them. CDR3 size: 14 residues. This CDR3 is CASSLHRPPTEAFF. The CDR3 nucleotides are TGCGCCAGCAGCTTGCACAGGCCCCCTACTGAAGCTTTCTTT.

This clonotype was picked up a small number of times. The chain uses TRBV12-3 or TRBV12-4 and TRBJ2-6; 9 positions match TRBD1. J lost 4 bases, V lost 6 bases, and 7 bases had no gene match. The CDR3 sequence is 16 residues long. The CDR3 coding sequence is TGTGCCAGCAGCTTCGGGACAGGGACGGGGGCCAACGTCCTGACTTTC. Translation gives CASSFGTGTGANVLTF.

A few counts support this clonotype. The chain links TRBV2 to TRBJ1-6; 7 nucleotides align to TRBD1. Per germline, CDR1 SNHLY and CDR2 FYNNEI. CDR3 length equals 13 residues. J gave up 10 bases and V 8 bases, and 8 bases lay outside the gene matches. The CDR3 DNA is TGTGCCAGCGACAGGGATGGTCGGTCACCCCTCCACTTT. This gives the protein CASDRDGRSPLHF.

The chain combines TRBV6-1 with TRBJ1-6, with D uncertain. The germline V gene has CDR1 MNHNS and CDR2 SASEGT. With 6 bases removed from V and 7 bases from J, the gap between germline ends came to 19 bases. This CDR3 has 16 residues. The DNA for the CDR3 is TGTGCCAGCAGACTTGGTTTAGGGAGAGAAAATTCACCCCTCCACTTT. Translating gives CASRLGLGRENSPLHF.

This clonotype has ten or more counts. This chain's CDR3 is CAISPFGGADTQYF. The DNA of the CDR3 is TGTGCCATCAGTCCGTTCGGGGGGGCAGATACGCAGTATTTT. The chain is built from TRBV10-3 and TRBJ2-3; 8 positions agree with TRBD2. The trim removed 5 bases at V and 4 bases at J, leaving 5 bases unmatched. Looked up from germline, CDR1 is ENHRY and CDR2 is SYGVKD. CDR3 size: 14 residues.

This clonotype appeared a few times. The rearrangement joins TRBV5-1 to TRBJ2-5; TRBD1 agrees at 7 bases. This CDR3 contains 15 residues. Trimming at V came to 4 bases and at J to 0 bases, leaving 6 bases not matched to a gene. In germline, CDR1 is SGHRS, CDR2 YFSETQ. The CDR3 DNA is TGCGCCAGCAGCGCCCCGACAGGGCACCAAGAGACCCAGTACTTC. This codes for CASSAPTGHQETQYF.

This clonotype was counted a few times. The chain links TRBV5-1 to TRBJ2-7; D gene uncertain. This CDR3 is 14 amino acids long. V lost 2 bases and J 1 base, leaving 10 bases between the germline ends. Per germline, CDR1 SGHRS and CDR2 YFSETQ. The CDR3 protein is CASSFRSSSYEQYF. CDR3 bases: TGCGCCAGCAGCTTCCGGAGTTCGTCCTACGAGCAGTACTTC.

V is TRBV13 and J is TRBJ2-3; D not resolved. Germline V gene lookup returns CDR1 PRHDT and CDR2 FYEKMQ (reference sequence). CDR3 size: 14 residues. V lost 2 bases to trimming and J lost 2 bases, with 8 bases between them. The CDR3 DNA sequence: TGTGCCAGCAGCTTACCTAGTATCACAGATACGCAGTATTTT. This encodes CASSLPSITDTQYF.